This is a list of T cell receptor beta chains from one sample in a study of cytomegalovirus exposure and HLA in healthy donors. The data were produced by immunoSEQ multiplex PCR, yet TCRdb's version contains in-frame clones alone and is incomplete. The sample lists over 30,000 clones, 70% to 90% occurring once. Input material: PBMCs. The receptors stem from a woman aged 35 to 49 in good health and CMV-seropositive. Both conserved end residues are part of each CDR3. D genes are given only for firm matches. Size is omitted from some rows. Given values are once, few, many or a class for expanded clones.

j_call clone_size d_call v_call cdr3_aa cdr3_nt
TRBJ1-3 NA NA TRBV25-1 CASSEYIGAGNTIYF TGTGCCAGCAGTGAATATATAGGAGCTGGAAACACCATATATTTT
TRBJ2-3 NA NA TRBV10-1 CASSESGGGRFTDTQYF TGCGCCAGCAGTGAGTCGGGAGGGGGGCGATTCACAGATACGCAGTATTTT
TRBJ2-7 few NA TRBV14 CASSQGQVQYF TGTGCCAGCAGCCAAGGACAGGTACAGTACTTC
TRBJ2-2 NA TRBD1 TRBV9 CASSGTQGALNTGELFF TGTGCCAGCAGCGGAACACAGGGGGCTCTGAACACCGGGGAGCTGTTTTTT
TRBJ2-1 NA TRBD1 TRBV4-2 CASSQYTGEGEQFF TGTGCCAGCAGCCAGTACACAGGGGAAGGGGAGCAGTTCTTC
TRBJ1-2 NA NA TRBV19 CASSTSGTSYGYTF TGTGCCAGTAGTACCTCCGGGACAAGCTATGGCTACACCTTC
TRBJ1-6 NA NA TRBV2 CASSETPTGPNSALHF TGTGCCAGCAGTGAAACCCCGACAGGACCCAATTCGGCCCTCCACTTT
TRBJ2-1 NA TRBD2 TRBV10-3 CAISESLTSGGINEQFF TGTGCCATCAGTGAGTCGCTGACTAGCGGGGGGATCAATGAGCAGTTCTTC
TRBJ2-7 NA TRBD2 TRBV28 CASSLGRGGLGEQYF TGTGCCAGCAGTTTAGGGCGGGGGGGCCTCGGCGAGCAGTACTTC
TRBJ2-5 NA NA TRBV7-6 CASSPTPLETQYF TGTGCCAGCAGCCCAACTCCCTTGGAGACCCAGTACTTC
TRBJ2-3 once NA TRBV28 CASSLPGGTRRTQYF TGTGCCAGCAGTTTACCCGGGGGGACACGGCGCACGCAGTATTTT
TRBJ2-3 once TRBD1 TRBV5-1 CASTRDSSADTQYF TGCGCCAGCACTCGGGACAGCTCCGCTGATACGCAGTATTTT
TRBJ2-7 NA NA TRBV21-1 CASSMIIAGGRDEQYF TGTGCCAGCAGCATGATAATAGCGGGGGGGCGAGACGAGCAGTACTTC
TRBJ2-5 NA TRBD2 TRBV5-4 CASSPTTSGGAKTRYF TGTGCCAGCAGTCCCACTACTAGCGGGGGGGCAAAGACCCGGTACTTC
TRBJ2-7 NA TRBD1 TRBV6-5 CASRSGTGASYEQYF TGTGCCAGCAGGTCCGGGACAGGCGCTTCCTACGAGCAGTACTTC
TRBJ1-4 NA TRBD1 TRBV19 CASMGTGESEKLFF TGTGCCAGTATGGGGACAGGGGAGAGCGAAAAACTGTTTTTT
TRBJ2-2 NA TRBD2 TRBV5-1 CASRLAGVNTGELFF TGCGCCAGCAGGCTAGCGGGGGTAAACACCGGGGAGCTGTTTTTT
TRBJ2-2 NA TRBD2 TRBV27 CASSLWSSGGTSGELFF TGTGCCAGCAGTTTATGGTCTAGCGGGGGTACGAGCGGGGAGCTGTTTTTT